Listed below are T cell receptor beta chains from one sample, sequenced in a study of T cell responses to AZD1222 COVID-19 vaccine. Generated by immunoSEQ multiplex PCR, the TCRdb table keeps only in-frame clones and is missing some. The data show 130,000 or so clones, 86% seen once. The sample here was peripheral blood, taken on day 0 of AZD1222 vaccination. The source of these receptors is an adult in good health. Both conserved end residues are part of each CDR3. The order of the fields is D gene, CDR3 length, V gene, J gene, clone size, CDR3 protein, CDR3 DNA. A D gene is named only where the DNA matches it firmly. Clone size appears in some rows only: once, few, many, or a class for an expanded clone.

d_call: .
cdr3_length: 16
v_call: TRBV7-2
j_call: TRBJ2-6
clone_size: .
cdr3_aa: CASSLLGRSGANVLTF
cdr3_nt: TGTGCCAGCAGCTTATTGGGCCGCTCTGGGGCCAACGTCCTGACTTTC

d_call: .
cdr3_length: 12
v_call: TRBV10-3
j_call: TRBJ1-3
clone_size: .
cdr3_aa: CAITDSGNTIYF
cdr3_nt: TGTGCCATCACTGACTCTGGAAACACCATATATTTT

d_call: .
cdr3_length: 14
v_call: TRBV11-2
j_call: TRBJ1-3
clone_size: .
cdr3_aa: CASSLRSSRNTIYF
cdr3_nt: TGTGCCAGCAGCTTAAGGAGCAGCCGAAACACCATATATTTT

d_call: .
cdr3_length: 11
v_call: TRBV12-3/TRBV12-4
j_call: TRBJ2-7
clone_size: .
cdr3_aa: CASSRTYEQYF
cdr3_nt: TGTGCCAGCAGTCGGACCTACGAGCAGTACTTC

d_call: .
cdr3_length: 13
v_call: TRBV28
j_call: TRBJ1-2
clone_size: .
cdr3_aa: CASSSPGVGGYTF
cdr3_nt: TGTGCCAGCAGTTCCCCCGGAGTGGGGGGCTACACCTTC

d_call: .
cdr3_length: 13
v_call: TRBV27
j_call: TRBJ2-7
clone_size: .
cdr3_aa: CASSYVDSNEQYF
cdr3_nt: TGTGCCAGCAGTTATGTGGATAGCAACGAGCAGTACTTC

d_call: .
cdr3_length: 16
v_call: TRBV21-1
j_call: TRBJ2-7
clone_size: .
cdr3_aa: CASSYFSGGASYEQYF
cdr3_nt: TGTGCCAGCAGCTATTTCAGCGGGGGGGCCTCCTACGAGCAGTACTTC

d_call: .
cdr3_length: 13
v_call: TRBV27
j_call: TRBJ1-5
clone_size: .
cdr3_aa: CASSSQGRQPQHF
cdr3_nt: TGTGCCAGCAGTTCCCAGGGGCGACAGCCCCAGCATTTT

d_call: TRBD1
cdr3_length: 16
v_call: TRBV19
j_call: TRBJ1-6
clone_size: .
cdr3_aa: CASRTTGAIYNSPLHF
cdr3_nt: TGTGCCAGTAGGACCACAGGGGCGATTTATAATTCACCCCTCCACTTT

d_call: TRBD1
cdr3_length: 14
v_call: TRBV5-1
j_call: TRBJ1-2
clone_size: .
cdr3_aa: CASSSGTGGLGYTF
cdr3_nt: TGCGCCAGCAGCTCCGGCACAGGGGGTCTTGGCTACACCTTC

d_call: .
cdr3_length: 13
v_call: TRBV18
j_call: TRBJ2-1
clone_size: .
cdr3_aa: CASSPGAYNEQFF
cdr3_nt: TGTGCCAGCTCCCCGGGGGCCTACAATGAGCAGTTCTTC

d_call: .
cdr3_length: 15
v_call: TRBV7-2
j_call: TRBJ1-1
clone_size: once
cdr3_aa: CASSPPTGMNTEAFF
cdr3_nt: TGTGCCAGCAGCCCTCCGACAGGAATGAACACTGAAGCTTTCTTT

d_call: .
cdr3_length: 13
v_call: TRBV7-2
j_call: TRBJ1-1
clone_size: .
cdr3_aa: CASSLVGYTEAFF
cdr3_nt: TGTGCCAGCAGCTTAGTAGGGTATACTGAAGCTTTCTTT

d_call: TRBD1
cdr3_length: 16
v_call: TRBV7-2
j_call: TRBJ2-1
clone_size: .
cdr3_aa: CASSPAGTGSYNEQFF
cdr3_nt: TGTGCCAGCAGCCCAGCCGGGACAGGCTCCTACAATGAGCAGTTCTTC

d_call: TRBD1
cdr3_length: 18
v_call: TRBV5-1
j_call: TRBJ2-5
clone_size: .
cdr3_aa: CASSFLPSGPGGEKTQYF
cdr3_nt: TGCGCCAGCAGCTTCCTCCCCTCAGGGCCAGGGGGCGAAAAGACCCAGTACTTC

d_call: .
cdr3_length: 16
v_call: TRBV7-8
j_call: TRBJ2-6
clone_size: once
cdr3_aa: CASSFADSSGANVLTF
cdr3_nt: TGTGCCAGCAGCTTCGCGGACTCGTCTGGGGCCAACGTCCTGACTTTC

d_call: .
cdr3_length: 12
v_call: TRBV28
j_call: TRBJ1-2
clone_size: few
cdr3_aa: CASSLKSGGYTF
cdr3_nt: TGTGCCAGCAGTTTAAAGTCGGGAGGCTACACCTTC

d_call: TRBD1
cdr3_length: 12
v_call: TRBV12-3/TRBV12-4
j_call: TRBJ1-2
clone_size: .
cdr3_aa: CASTPGGYGYTF
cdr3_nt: TGTGCCAGCACCCCAGGGGGCTATGGCTACACCTTC

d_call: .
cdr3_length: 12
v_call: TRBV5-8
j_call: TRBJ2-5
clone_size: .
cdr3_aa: CASGRLGRAQYF
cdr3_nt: TGTGCCAGCGGCCGCCTTGGGCGGGCCCAGTACTTC

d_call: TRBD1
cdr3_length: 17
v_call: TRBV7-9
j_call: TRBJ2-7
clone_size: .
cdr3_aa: CASSPRVTGTASYEQYF
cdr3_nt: TGTGCCAGCAGCCCAAGAGTGACCGGGACAGCCTCCTACGAGCAGTACTTC

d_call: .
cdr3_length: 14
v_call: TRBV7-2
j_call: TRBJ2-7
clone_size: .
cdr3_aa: CASSPGRGRYEQYF
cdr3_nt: TGTGCCAGCAGCCCCGGTCGGGGGAGGTACGAGCAGTACTTC

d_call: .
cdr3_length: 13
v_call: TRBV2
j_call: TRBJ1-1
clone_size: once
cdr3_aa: CASTSAGFTEAFF
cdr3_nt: TGTGCCAGCACCTCGGCAGGGTTCACTGAAGCTTTCTTT

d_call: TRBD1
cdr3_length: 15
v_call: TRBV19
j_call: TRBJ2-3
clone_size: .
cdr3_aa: CASTKDRASTDTQYF
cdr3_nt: TGTGCCAGTACCAAGGACAGGGCGAGCACAGATACGCAGTATTTT

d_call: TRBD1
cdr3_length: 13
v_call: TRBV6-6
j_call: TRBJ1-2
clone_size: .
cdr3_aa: CASSTGGGYGYTF
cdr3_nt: TGTGCCAGCAGCACAGGGGGCGGCTATGGCTACACCTTC

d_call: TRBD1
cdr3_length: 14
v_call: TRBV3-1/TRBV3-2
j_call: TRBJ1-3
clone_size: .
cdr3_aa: CASSQQGAGNTIYF
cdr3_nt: TGTGCCAGCAGCCAACAGGGGGCTGGAAACACCATATATTTT

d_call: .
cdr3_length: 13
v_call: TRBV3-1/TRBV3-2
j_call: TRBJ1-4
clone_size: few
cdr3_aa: CASSQDYNEKLFF
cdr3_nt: TGTGCCAGCAGCCAAGATTACAACGAAAAACTGTTTTTT

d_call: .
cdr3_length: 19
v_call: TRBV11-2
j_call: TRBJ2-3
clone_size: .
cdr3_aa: CASSSAPKRYVSPGDTQYF
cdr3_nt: TGTGCCAGCAGCTCCGCCCCTAAACGATACGTAAGCCCGGGGGATACGCAGTATTTT

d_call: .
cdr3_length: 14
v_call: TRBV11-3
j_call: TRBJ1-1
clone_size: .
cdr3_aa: CASSPGTQNTEAFF
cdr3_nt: TGTGCCAGCAGCCCCGGGACCCAGAACACTGAAGCTTTCTTT

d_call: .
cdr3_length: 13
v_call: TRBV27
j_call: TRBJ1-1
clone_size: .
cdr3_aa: CASSSRPNTEAFF
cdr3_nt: TGTGCCAGCAGTTCTCGACCGAACACTGAAGCTTTCTTT

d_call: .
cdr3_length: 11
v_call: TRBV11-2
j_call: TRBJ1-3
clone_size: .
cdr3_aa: CASSLVTNLHF
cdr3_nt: TGTGCCAGCAGCTTAGTAACCAATCTCCATTTT

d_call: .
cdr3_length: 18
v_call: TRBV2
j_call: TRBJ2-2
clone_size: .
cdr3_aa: CASSVPDRREFDTGELFF
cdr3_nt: TGTGCCAGCAGTGTACCTGACAGGAGGGAATTTGACACCGGGGAGCTGTTTTTT

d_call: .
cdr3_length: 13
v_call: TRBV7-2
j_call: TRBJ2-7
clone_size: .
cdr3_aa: CASSAVRGYEQYF
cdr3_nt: TGTGCCAGCAGCGCGGTCAGGGGATACGAGCAGTACTTC

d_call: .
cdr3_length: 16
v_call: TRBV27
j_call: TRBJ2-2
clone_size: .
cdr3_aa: CASSLLRARGAGELFF
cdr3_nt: TGTGCCAGCAGTTTATTGAGGGCCCGAGGCGCCGGGGAGCTGTTTTTT

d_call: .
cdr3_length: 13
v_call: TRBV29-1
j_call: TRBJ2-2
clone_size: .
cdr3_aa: CSVERQYTGELFF
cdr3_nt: TGCAGCGTTGAAAGACAGTACACCGGGGAGCTGTTTTTT

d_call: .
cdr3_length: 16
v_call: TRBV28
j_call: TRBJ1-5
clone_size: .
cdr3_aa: CASRRDKGYGNQPQHF
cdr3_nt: TGTGCCAGCAGACGGGACAAGGGGTATGGCAATCAGCCCCAGCATTTT

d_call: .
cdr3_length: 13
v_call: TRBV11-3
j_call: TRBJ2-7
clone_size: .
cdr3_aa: CASSTNLNDEQYF
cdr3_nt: TGTGCCAGCAGCACCAATCTAAACGACGAGCAGTACTTC

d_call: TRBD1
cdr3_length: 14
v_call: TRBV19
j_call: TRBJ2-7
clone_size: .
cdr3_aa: CASSAGTGRYEQYF
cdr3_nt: TGTGCCAGTAGTGCCGGGACAGGGCGTTACGAGCAGTACTTC

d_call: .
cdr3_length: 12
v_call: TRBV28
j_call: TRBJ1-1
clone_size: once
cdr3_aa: CASTLPETEAFF
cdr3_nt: TGTGCCAGCACCCTCCCTGAGACTGAAGCTTTCTTT

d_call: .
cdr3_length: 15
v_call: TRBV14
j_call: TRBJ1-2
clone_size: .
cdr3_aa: CASSQVEPAAYGYTF
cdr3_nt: TGTGCCAGCAGCCAAGTGGAGCCGGCCGCCTATGGCTACACCTTC

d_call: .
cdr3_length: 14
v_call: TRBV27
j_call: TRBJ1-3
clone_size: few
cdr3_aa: CASSLGTSGNTIYF
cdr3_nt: TGTGCCAGCAGTTTGGGGACCTCTGGAAACACCATATATTTT

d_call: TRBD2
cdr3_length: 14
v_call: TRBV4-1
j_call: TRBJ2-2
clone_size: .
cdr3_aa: CASSQVAGTGELFF
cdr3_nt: TGCGCCAGCAGCCAAGTAGCGGGTACCGGGGAGCTGTTTTTT

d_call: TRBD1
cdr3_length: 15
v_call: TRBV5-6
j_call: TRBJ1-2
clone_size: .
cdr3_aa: CASSLPGQGTYGYTF
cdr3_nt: TGTGCCAGCAGCTTACCGGGACAGGGGACCTATGGCTACACCTTC

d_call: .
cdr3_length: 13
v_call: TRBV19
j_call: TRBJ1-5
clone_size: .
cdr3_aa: CASSIGPYQPQHF
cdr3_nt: TGTGCCAGTAGTATAGGGCCTTATCAGCCCCAGCATTTT

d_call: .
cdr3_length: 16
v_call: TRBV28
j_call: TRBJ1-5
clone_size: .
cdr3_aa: CASSFRLRRTHQPQHF
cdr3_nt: TGTGCCAGCAGTTTTCGCCTCCGCCGGACCCATCAGCCCCAGCATTTT

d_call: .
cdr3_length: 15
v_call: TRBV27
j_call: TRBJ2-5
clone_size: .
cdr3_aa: CASSLGQGLGETQYF
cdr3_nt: TGTGCCAGCAGTTTAGGCCAGGGATTAGGAGAGACCCAGTACTTC

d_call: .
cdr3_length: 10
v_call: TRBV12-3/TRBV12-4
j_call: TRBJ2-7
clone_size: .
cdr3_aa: CANELAREYF
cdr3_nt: TGTGCCAACGAGCTGGCTCGGGAGTACTTC

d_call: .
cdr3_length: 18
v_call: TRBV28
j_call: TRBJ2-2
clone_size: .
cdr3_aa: CASSPAGSGQALTGELFF
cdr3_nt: TGTGCCAGCAGTCCAGCGGGTTCCGGGCAGGCCCTCACCGGGGAGCTGTTTTTT

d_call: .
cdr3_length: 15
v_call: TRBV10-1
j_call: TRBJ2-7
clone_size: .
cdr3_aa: CASSESTGAPYEQYF
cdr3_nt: TGCGCCAGCAGTGAGTCGACTGGGGCCCCCTACGAGCAGTACTTC

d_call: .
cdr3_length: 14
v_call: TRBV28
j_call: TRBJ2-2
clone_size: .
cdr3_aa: CASSSSGRTGELFF
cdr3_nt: TGTGCCAGCAGTTCCTCCGGACGGACCGGGGAGCTGTTTTTT

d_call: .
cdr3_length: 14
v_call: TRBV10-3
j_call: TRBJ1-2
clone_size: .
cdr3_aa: CAISELSREGGYTF
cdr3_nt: TGTGCCATCAGTGAACTTTCCAGGGAAGGTGGCTACACCTTC

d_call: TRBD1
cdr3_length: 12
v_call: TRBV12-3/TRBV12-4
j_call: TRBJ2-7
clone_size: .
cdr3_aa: CASSYGQVEQYF
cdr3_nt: TGTGCCAGCAGCTATGGACAGGTCGAGCAGTACTTC

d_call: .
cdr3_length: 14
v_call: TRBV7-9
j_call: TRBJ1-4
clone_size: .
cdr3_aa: CASSLSTYPTKLFF
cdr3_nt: TGTGCCAGCTCGCTTTCGACATACCCAACGAAACTGTTTTTT

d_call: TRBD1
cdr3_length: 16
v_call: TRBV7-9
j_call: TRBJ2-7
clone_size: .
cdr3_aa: CASSPRQGRGSYEQYF
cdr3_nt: TGTGCCAGCAGCCCCCGACAGGGGCGAGGGTCCTACGAGCAGTACTTC

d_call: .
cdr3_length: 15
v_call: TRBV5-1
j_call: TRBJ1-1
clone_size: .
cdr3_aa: CASSLDWSGHTRAFF
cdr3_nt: TGCGCCAGCAGCTTGGATTGGTCGGGACACACGAGGGCTTTCTTT

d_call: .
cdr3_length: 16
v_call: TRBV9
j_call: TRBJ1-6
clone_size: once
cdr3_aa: CASSAPGTLYDSPLHF
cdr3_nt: TGTGCCAGCAGCGCCCCCGGGACACTCTATGATTCACCCCTCCACTTT

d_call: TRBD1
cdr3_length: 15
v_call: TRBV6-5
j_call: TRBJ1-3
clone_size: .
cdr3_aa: CASTYNRGPGNTIYF
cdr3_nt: TGTGCCAGCACCTATAACAGGGGGCCAGGAAACACCATATATTTT